This T cell receptor (beta chain) was recorded in a study of T cell responses to AZD1222 COVID-19 vaccine. Pooled together were second doses at about 4 or about 12 weeks. The study's findings and limits: Spike was spanned by vaccine-associated CD4 TCRs, which were dominant at 160-218 and 743-854.

On this clone: Its antigen remains unknown.

Libraries were prepared by immunoSEQ multiplex PCR; TCRdb keeps only in-frame clonotypes and omits some of them. The table lists some 280,000 clones, roughly 93% of them singletons, with around 0.6% in the top ten. Germline loops: CDR1 MNHEY, CDR2 SVGAGI. The V and J ends lost 6 bases and 13 bases respectively, with 13 bases between them. The CDR3 has 12 amino acids. The receptor comes from an adult who received the AZD1222 COVID-19 vaccine. J is TRBJ1-6 and V is TRBV6-5; D gene ambiguous. Here the sequenced sample was peripheral blood, taken 28 days after the second AZD1222 dose. The CDR3 loop is CASSPGMGPLHF. CDR3 in DNA: TGTGCCAGCAGCCCGGGGATGGGGCCCCTCCACTTT.